This T cell receptor beta chain was identified in a study of control samples from healthy donors and cancer patients. TCRdb's table, derived via immunoSEQ multiplex PCR, lists solely in-frame clones and lacks some. The sample has about 140,000 clones; roughly nine tenths are singletons. Sequences were obtained from blood. This clonotype originated in a woman in her 30s in good health.

CDR3: CSVDPGGAEAFF. The CDR3 nucleotides read TGCAGCGTTGATCCGGGGGGGGCTGAAGCTTTCTTT. The chain couples TRBV29-1 to TRBJ1-1; TRBD1 might be the D (5 bases). The CDR3 loop spans 12 amino acids. Trimming removed 3 bases at V and 6 bases at J, with 11 bases between. Looked up from germline, CDR1 is SQVTM and CDR2 is ANQGSEA.